The 17 T cell receptor beta chains in this list originate from one sample, sequenced in a study of T cells after yellow fever vaccination (dated by TCRdb to about 2019). The library came from 5' RACE. Sequencer: Illumina NovaSeq 6000. TCRdb handled the public reads itself, with Q25 trimming in fastp and clone calling in MiXCR, and kept productive beta chains. A single entry per CDR3 protein holds the most common genes and DNA from its merged rows. A total of hundreds of thousands of distinct CDR3 sequences appear in this sample, over 3.5% of them only once. The ten largest account for just under 25% of the sample. Interpreted using the paper, the treatment or condition label stands for: live attenuated yellow fever vaccine strain. Specimen: PBMCs, collected 5 days after the yellow fever booster vaccination. The source is a man younger than 35 who received the YFV17D yellow fever vaccine.

This clonotype appeared a few times. This chain links TRBV10-3 with TRBJ2-1, with D hard to call. The germline CDR1 and CDR2 sequences are ENHRY and SYGVKD. Between the trimmed V and J ends, which lost 3 bases and 5 bases, there was a span of 8 bases. The CDR3 is made up of 13 amino acids. For the CDR3, the DNA is TGTGCCATCAGTGAATATGGGAACAATGAGCAGTTCTTC. Translated, it gives CAISEYGNNEQFF.

This clonotype was counted only a few times. The chain carries TRBV23-1 and TRBJ2-3; D is possibly TRBD1 or TRBD2 (5 bases each). TRBV23-1 is assigned to the ORF class and has an uncertain function. The CDR3 has 16 amino acids. Trimming stripped 8 bases from V and 0 bases from J, with 18 bases between. For the CDR3, the DNA is TGCGCCAGCGAAGCCCTGAGGGGATATAGCACAGATACGCAGTATTTT. Translating gives CASEALRGYSTDTQYF.

V is TRBV11-2 and J is TRBJ2-7; D remains ambiguous. V shed 0 bases and J shed 3 bases, with 9 bases lying between them. The CDR3 totals 14 residues. Germline loops: CDR1 SGHAT, CDR2 FQNNGV. The CDR3, as DNA: TGTGCCAGCAGCTTAGACGGCAGATACTACGAGCAGTACTTC. Translated: CASSLDGRYYEQYF.

V usage is TRBV24-1 and J usage is TRBJ2-3; 7 bases line up with TRBD1. V lost 5 bases, J lost 5 bases, and 6 bases stayed unmatched. There are 14 residues in the CDR3. From germline, CDR1 is KGHDR and CDR2 SFDVKD. CDR3 residues: CATSVPQGLDTQYF. DNA for the CDR3: TGTGCCACCAGTGTTCCACAGGGGTTAGATACGCAGTATTTT.

This clonotype occurred a few times. This sequence joins TRBV18 and TRBJ2-1; 7 bases are a match to TRBD1. Germline V CDR1 and CDR2: KGHSH, LQKENI. The CDR3 extends over 13 amino acids. Unmatched junction bases numbered 4, after V lost 3 bases and J lost 8 bases. The CDR3 is CASSPNRGYEQFF. For the CDR3, the DNA is TGTGCCAGCTCACCTAACAGGGGTTATGAGCAGTTCTTC. Looking up the rest from reference TRBV18 and TRBJ2-1 gives the full variable domain: NAGVMQNPRHLVRRRGQEARLRCSPMKGHSHVYWYRQLPEEGLKFMVYLQKENIIDESGMPKERFSAEFPKEGPSILRIQQVVRGDSAAYFCASSPNRGYEQFFGPGTRLTVL.

This clonotype showed up many times. CDR3 DNA: TGCGCCAGCAGCACGGGGCGGGGAGGTGGCACAGATACGCAGTATTTT. Protein sequence: CASSTGRGGGTDTQYF. This chain uses TRBV5-1 with TRBJ2-3, with a possible D match to TRBD2 (6 bases). Germline V gene sequence: CDR1 SGHRS, CDR2 YFSETQ. The ends were cut back, 4 bases at V and 1 base at J, with 16 bases in the middle. The CDR3 covers 16 residues.

About this clonotype: One end of the junction does not line up with germline, which may come from a read error. J is TRBJ2-3 and V is TRBV6-2 or TRBV6-3; D is possibly TRBD1 or TRBD2 (5 bases each). Germline V gene lookup returns CDR1 MNHEY and CDR2 SVGEGT. The CDR3 is made up of 13 amino acids. The CDR3 is CASSNYAGTTLGF. The DNA of the CDR3 is TGTGCCAGCAGCAATTATGCCGGGACGACTCTTGGTTTT.

This clonotype showed up just a few times. The chain joins TRBV6-2 or TRBV6-3 to TRBJ2-1; D is uncertain. V lost 6 bases and J 2 bases, leaving 8 bases between the germline ends. Germline V lookup: CDR1 MNHEY, CDR2 SVGEGT. The CDR3 has 13 amino acids. The CDR3 region has the DNA TGTGCCAGCAGCGGGTACGCCTACAATGAGCAGTTCTTC. This sequence encodes CASSGYAYNEQFF.

This clonotype has ten or more counts. This chain uses TRBV5-1 with TRBJ1-1, with a tentative D call TRBD1 (6 bases). Germline values: CDR1 SGHRS, CDR2 YFSETQ. CDR3 length: 14 amino acids. The V end lost 4 bases, the J end lost 4 bases, and 14 bases lay between the germline ends. In nucleotides, the CDR3 is TGCGCCAGCAGCATACAGGGAGGCGGCACTGAAGCTTTCTTT. Its protein is CASSIQGGGTEAFF.

This clonotype was detected a few times. The CDR3 DNA sequence: TGCGCCAGCAGCTTGGTCGGGTTGATAGATGAAAAACTGTTTTTT. Protein sequence: CASSLVGLIDEKLFF. The rearrangement links TRBV5-1 to TRBJ1-4; D gene uncertain. In germline, CDR1 is SGHRS, CDR2 YFSETQ. The CDR3 sequence is 15 residues long. Deletions cut 0 bases from V and 6 bases from J, with 12 bases between.

This clonotype was observed many times. The chain couples TRBV3-1 to TRBJ1-2; TRBD1 aligns across 10 bases. CDR1 is LGHDT and CDR2 is YNNKEL in the germline V gene (reference sequence). This CDR3 region has 15 residues. The trim removed 5 bases at V and 5 bases at J, leaving 8 bases unmatched. This chain's CDR3 is CASSSRQGAGYGYTF. The CDR3 region has the DNA TGTGCCAGCAGCTCCAGACAGGGGGCAGGGTATGGCTACACCTTC.

This clonotype has at least ten counts. The chain links TRBV7-2 to TRBJ2-5; D may match TRBD1 or TRBD2 (5 bases each). V gave up 5 bases and J gave up 7 bases, with 14 bases separating them. Germline V gene sequence: CDR1 SGHTA, CDR2 FQGNSA. The CDR3 extends over 13 amino acids. The CDR3 sequence: CASSEGSVGTQYF. DNA of the CDR3: TGTGCCAGCAGCGAGGGGTCGGTAGGGACCCAGTACTTC.

This clonotype has at least ten counts. The chain uses TRBV18 and TRBJ2-5, with TRBD1 identical over 7 bases. The CDR3 is 15 residues long. The junction had 7 bases not matched to a gene; V was cut back by 5 bases and J by 1 base. Germline-derived CDR1 and CDR2 are KGHSH and LQKENI. The DNA of the CDR3 is TGTGCCAGCTCATACAACAGGGGCGCCCAAGAGACCCAGTACTTC. Amino acids: CASSYNRGAQETQYF.

V gene TRBV6-5 combines with J gene TRBJ1-1, with D hard to call. V gave up 0 bases and J gave up 8 bases, with 10 bases separating them. The CDR3 is 13 residues long. Germline V CDR1 and CDR2: MNHEY, SVGAGI. The CDR3 spells CASSYSTAGEAFF. The CDR3 DNA reads as TGTGCCAGCAGTTACTCGACGGCCGGAGAAGCTTTCTTT.

At least ten counts were recorded for this clonotype. V usage is TRBV7-9 and J usage is TRBJ2-5; 9 positions agree with TRBD1. V was pared by 1 base and J by 3 bases, with 9 bases of the junction left unmatched. This CDR3 has 17 residues. Germline loops: CDR1 SEHNR, CDR2 FQNEAQ (reference sequence). The CDR3 DNA reads TGTGCCAGCAGCTTAGGTCACAGGGGGCGCCATGAAGAGACCCAGTACTTC. Translated: CASSLGHRGRHEETQYF.

This clonotype was seen more than once but under ten times. V is TRBV7-9 and J is TRBJ2-3, with D possibly TRBD2 on 6 matching bases. The CDR3 runs 14 residues. Germline CDR1 reads SEHNR; CDR2 reads FQNEAQ (reference sequence). Trimming shortened V by 4 bases and J by 4 bases, and 12 bases separated the two germline ends. In nucleotides, the CDR3 is TGTGCCAGCAGCTGGGGACTGAACCCAGATACGCAGTATTTT. This codes for CASSWGLNPDTQYF.

In this sample, this clonotype turned up many times. The genes are TRBV5-1 and TRBJ2-3, with 10 bases lining up with TRBD2. V lost 0 bases and J lost 3; bases outside the gene matches: 7. CDR1 is SGHRS and CDR2 is YFSETQ in the germline V gene. The CDR3 sequence is 17 residues long. CDR3 in amino acids: CASSLVASGGQTDTQYF. As DNA, the CDR3 is TGCGCCAGCAGCTTGGTAGCTAGCGGGGGTCAAACAGATACGCAGTATTTT.